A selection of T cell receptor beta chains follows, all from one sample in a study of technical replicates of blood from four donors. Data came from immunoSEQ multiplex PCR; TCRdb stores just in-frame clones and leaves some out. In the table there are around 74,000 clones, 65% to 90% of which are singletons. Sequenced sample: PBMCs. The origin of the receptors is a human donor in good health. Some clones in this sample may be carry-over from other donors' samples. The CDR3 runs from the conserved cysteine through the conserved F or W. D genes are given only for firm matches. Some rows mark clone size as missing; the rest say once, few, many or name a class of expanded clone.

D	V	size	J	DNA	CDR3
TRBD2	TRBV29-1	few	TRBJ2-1	TGCAGCGTTGACCGTTTAGCGGGACCGTACAATGAGCAGTTCTTC	CSVDRLAGPYNEQFF
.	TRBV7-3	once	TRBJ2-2	TGTGCCAGCAGCTTAAACAGCCGGGAGCTGTTTTTT	CASSLNSRELFF
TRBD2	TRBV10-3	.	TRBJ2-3	TGTGCCATCAGTCTAGCGGGAGGGCCGGTGGATACGCAGTATTTT	CAISLAGGPVDTQYF
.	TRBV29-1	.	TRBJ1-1	TGCAGCGCCACTCAGCAGGGGAACACTGAAGCTTTCTTT	CSATQQGNTEAFF
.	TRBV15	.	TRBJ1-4	TGTGCCACCAGCAGCCCAGCGGGACGAACTAATGAAAAACTGTTTTTT	CATSSPAGRTNEKLFF
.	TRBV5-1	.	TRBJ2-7	TGCGCCAGCACCCGGGGGGCTAGCGCGTCCTACGAGCAGTACTTC	CASTRGASASYEQYF
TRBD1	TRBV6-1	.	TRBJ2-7	TGTGCCAGCAGTGAAAGGGGGACAGAGACCTACGAGCAGTACTTC	CASSERGTETYEQYF
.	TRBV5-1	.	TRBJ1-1	TGCGCCAGCAGCTTCACGACGGGGACTGAAGCTTTCTTT	CASSFTTGTEAFF
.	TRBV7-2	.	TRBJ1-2	TGTGCCAGCAGCAAGGGACAATTCTATGGCTACACCTTC	CASSKGQFYGYTF
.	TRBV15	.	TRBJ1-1	TGTGCCACCAGCAGAGATCTAACGGTGGACACTGAAGCTTTCTTT	CATSRDLTVDTEAFF
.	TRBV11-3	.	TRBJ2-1	TGTGCCAGCAGCTTGGTTAGTTACAATGAGCAGTTCTTC	CASSLVSYNEQFF
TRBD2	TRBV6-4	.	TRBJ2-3	TGTGCCAGCAGTCAAACTAGCGGAGTAGGTACGCAGTATTTT	CASSQTSGVGTQYF
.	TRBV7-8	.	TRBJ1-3	TGTGCCAGCAGCCCCCGCGGCTCTGGAAACACCATATATTTT	CASSPRGSGNTIYF
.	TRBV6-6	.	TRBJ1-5	TGTGCCAGCAAGCAGGGTTTAAATGGCAATCAGCCCCAGCATTTT	CASKQGLNGNQPQHF
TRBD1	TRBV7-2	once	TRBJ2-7	TGTGCCAGCAGCCGGGGCGGGACAGGGGTCTACGAGCAGTACTTC	CASSRGGTGVYEQYF
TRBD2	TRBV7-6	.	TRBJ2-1	TGTGCCAGCAGCTTAGGTAGCGGGGGTTACAATGAGCAGTTCTTC	CASSLGSGGYNEQFF
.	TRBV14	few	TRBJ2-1	TGTGCCAGCCGGCAGGGAGGCTCCTACAATGAGCAGTTCTTC	CASRQGGSYNEQFF
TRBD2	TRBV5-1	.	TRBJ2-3	TGCGCCAGCAAATCCAGCGGGGGGAGCACAGATACGCAGTATTTT	CASKSSGGSTDTQYF
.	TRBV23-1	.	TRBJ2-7	TGCGCCAGCAGTCAATCGGGAATTAGCGGTTTGGGACGAGCCTACGAGCAGTACTTC	CASSQSGISGLGRAYEQYF
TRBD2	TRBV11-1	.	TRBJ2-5	TGTGCCAGCAGCAAGCGGACTAGTCAAGAGACCCAGTACTTC	CASSKRTSQETQYF
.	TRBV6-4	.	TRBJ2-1	TGTGCCAGCAGTGACATCTTTCGGTATGAGCAGTTCTTC	CASSDIFRYEQFF
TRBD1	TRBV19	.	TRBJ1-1	TGTGCCAGTAGACCGGACAGGGGAGGGGACACTGAAGCTTTCTTT	CASRPDRGGDTEAFF
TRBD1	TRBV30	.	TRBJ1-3	TGTGCCTGGAGTGTTAAGGGACAGGGTGAGATCCTGCCTGGAAACACCATATATTTT	CAWSVKGQGEILPGNTIYF
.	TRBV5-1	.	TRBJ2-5	TGCGCCAGCAGCTTGAGTCCGGGGATCCAAGAGACCCAGTACTTC	CASSLSPGIQETQYF
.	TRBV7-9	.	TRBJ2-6	TGTGCCAGCAGCTACCCGATCGAGGTCTACTCTGGGGCCAACGTCCTGACTTTC	CASSYPIEVYSGANVLTF
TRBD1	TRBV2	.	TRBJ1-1	TGTGCCAGCAGCCGACAGGGGTTGAGCACTGAAGCTTTCTTT	CASSRQGLSTEAFF